Listed here are 10 T cell receptor beta chains from one sample, sequenced in a study of blood T cell repertoires in COVID-19. This table comes from immunoSEQ multiplex PCR, and its TCRdb copy is limited to in-frame clones, with some not included. This sample has 200,000 or so clones; roughly nine tenths occur once, and the top ten carry 2% to 2.5%. Sequencing input: PBMCs or T cells enriched from blood (not recorded which). The receptors stem from a woman between 35 and 50 years old with acute COVID-19.

The V gene is TRBV6-5, the J gene TRBJ1-3; tentatively, D is TRBD1 (5 bases). V gave up 2 bases and J gave up 9 bases, with 14 bases separating them. There are 14 residues in the CDR3. CDR1 and CDR2 (germline): MNHEY, SVGAGI. The CDR3 nucleotides are TGTGCCAGCAGTTACGAAAAGGGGCCAGGCACCATATATTTT. Encoded protein: CASSYEKGPGTIYF.

This chain uses TRBV7-9 with TRBJ1-2; D possibly corresponds to TRBD1 (6 bases). Germline CDR1 and CDR2: SEHNR and FQNEAQ (reference sequence). The CDR3 length is 12 residues. Trimming stripped 9 bases from V and 4 bases from J, with 12 bases between. CDR3 amino acids: CASNQGLYGYTF. The DNA of the CDR3 is TGTGCCAGTAACCAGGGGCTCTATGGCTACACCTTC.

The DNA for the CDR3 is TGCAGCGTGGCCAGACTGCCTAGCACAGATACGCAGTATTTT. As protein: CSVARLPSTDTQYF. J is TRBJ2-3 and V is TRBV29-1; unclear D gene. The germline V and J ends were trimmed by 6 bases and 0 bases, with 13 bases remaining between them. The length of the CDR3 is 14 residues. Germline lookup yields CDR1 SQVTM and CDR2 ANQGSEA.

V and J are TRBV30 and TRBJ2-2; 9 bases match TRBD2. The CDR3 length is 15 residues. J was trimmed by 6 bases and V by 0 bases; bases with no gene match: 5. Germline assignment: CDR1 GTSNPN and CDR2 SVGIG (reference sequence). CDR3 sequence (DNA): TGTGCCTGGAGTGTACGACTAGCGGTCTCCGGGGAGCTGTTTTTT. Translation gives CAWSVRLAVSGELFF.

The chain employs TRBV30 and TRBJ2-7, with 9 bases identical to TRBD2. The germline V gene has CDR1 GTSNPN and CDR2 SVGIG (reference sequence). This CDR3 contains 13 residues. V lost 8 bases, J lost 2 bases, and 7 bases stayed unmatched. CDR3 region: CAGSAGGTYEQYF. The CDR3 DNA follows: TGTGCCGGGTCAGCGGGGGGAACCTACGAGCAGTACTTC.

The chain is built from TRBV30 and TRBJ1-3; D perhaps matches TRBD1 (5 bases). CDR1 GTSNPN and CDR2 SVGIG come from the germline V gene (reference sequence). The CDR3 sequence is 13 residues long. V lost 1 base and J lost 2, with 6 bases in between. Here the CDR3 DNA reads TGTGCCTGGAGTGAAGGGGCTGGAAACACCATATATTTT. Amino acid sequence: CAWSEGAGNTIYF.

The rearrangement uses TRBV2 and TRBJ2-3; TRBD2 matches at 7 bases. V was pared by 5 bases and J by 0 bases, with 8 bases of the junction left unmatched. CDR3 length: 16 residues. Per germline, CDR1 SNHLY and CDR2 FYNNEI. The CDR3: CASSLRTRPSTDTQYF. CDR3 nucleotide sequence: TGTGCCAGCAGTCTCCGGACTAGGCCCAGCACAGATACGCAGTATTTT.

This chain uses TRBV9 with TRBJ2-2; 10 bases are a match to TRBD2. The CDR3 has 18 amino acids. Per germline, CDR1 SGDLS and CDR2 YYNGEE. Unmatched junction bases numbered 13, after V lost 3 bases and J lost 5 bases. The CDR3 bases are TGTGCCAGCAGCGCGGGCACTAGCGGGATTTCGGAGACCGGGGAGCTGTTTTTT. This sequence encodes CASSAGTSGISETGELFF.

The CDR3 nucleotides are TGTGCCAGCAGTGGGATACATCGGGAGCCTCCCTACGAGCAGTACTTC. Translation gives CASSGIHREPPYEQYF. The J gene is TRBJ2-7, the V gene TRBV6-2 or TRBV6-3; the D gene is possibly TRBD2 (6 bases). The CDR3 runs to 16 residues. V lost 5 bases and J lost 2, with 19 bases in between. Germline CDR1 is MNHEY and CDR2 is SVGEGT.

V is TRBV12-3 or TRBV12-4 and J is TRBJ2-5; the D is unclear. The CDR3 extends over 12 amino acids. Between the trimmed V and J ends, which lost 2 bases and 2 bases, there was a span of 3 bases. This CDR3 reads CASSLSQETQYF. The CDR3 DNA reads as TGTGCCAGCAGTTTATCTCAAGAGACCCAGTACTTC.